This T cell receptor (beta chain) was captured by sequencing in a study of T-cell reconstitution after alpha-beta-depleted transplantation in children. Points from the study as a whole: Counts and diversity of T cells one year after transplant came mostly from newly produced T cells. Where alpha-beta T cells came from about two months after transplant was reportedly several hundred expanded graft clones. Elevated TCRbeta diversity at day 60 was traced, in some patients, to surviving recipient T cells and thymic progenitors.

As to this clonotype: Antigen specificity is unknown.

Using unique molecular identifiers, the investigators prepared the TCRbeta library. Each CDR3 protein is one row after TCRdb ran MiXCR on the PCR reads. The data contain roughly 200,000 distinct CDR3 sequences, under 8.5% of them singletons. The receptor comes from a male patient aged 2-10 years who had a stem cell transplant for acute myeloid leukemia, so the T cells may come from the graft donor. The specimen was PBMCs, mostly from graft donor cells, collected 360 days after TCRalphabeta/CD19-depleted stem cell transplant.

This CDR3 reads CASSRRRTGQGNEKLFF. The CDR3, as DNA: TGTGCCAGCAGCCGCCGGCGGACCGGACAGGGGAATGAAAAACTGTTTTTT. The chain couples TRBV7-9 to TRBJ1-4; 9 positions match TRBD1. V was clipped by 5 bases and J by 5 bases; unmatched bases: 12. In germline, CDR1 is SEHNR, CDR2 FQNEAQ (reference sequence). The CDR3 is made up of 17 amino acids.